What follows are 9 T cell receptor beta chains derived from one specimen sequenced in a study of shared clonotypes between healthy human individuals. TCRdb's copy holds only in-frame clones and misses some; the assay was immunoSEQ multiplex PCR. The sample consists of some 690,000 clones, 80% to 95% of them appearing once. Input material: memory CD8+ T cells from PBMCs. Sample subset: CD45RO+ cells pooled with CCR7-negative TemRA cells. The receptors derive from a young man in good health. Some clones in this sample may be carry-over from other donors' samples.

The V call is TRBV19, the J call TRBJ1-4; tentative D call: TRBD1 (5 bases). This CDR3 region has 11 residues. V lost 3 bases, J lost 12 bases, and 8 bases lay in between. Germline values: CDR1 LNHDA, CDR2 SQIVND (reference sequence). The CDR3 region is CASSIGTELFF. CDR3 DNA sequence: TGTGCCAGTAGTATTGGGACCGAACTGTTTTTT.

CDR3 amino acids: CASSQGPGLATGEQYF. The CDR3 DNA follows: TGCGCCAGCAGCCAAGGTCCGGGACTAGCAACGGGCGAGCAGTACTTC. The chain is built from TRBV4-1 and TRBJ2-7; 9 bases fit TRBD2. The junction had 10 bases not matched to a gene; V was cut back by 1 base and J by 6 bases. Germline V lookup: CDR1 MGHRA, CDR2 YSYEKL. The CDR3 consists of 16 residues.

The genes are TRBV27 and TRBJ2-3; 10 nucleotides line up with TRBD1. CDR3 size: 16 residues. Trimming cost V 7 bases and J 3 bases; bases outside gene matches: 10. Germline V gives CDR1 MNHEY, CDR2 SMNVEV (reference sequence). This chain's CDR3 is CASNPQTGGSTDTQYF. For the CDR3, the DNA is TGTGCCAGCAACCCTCAGACAGGGGGCTCTACAGATACGCAGTATTTT.

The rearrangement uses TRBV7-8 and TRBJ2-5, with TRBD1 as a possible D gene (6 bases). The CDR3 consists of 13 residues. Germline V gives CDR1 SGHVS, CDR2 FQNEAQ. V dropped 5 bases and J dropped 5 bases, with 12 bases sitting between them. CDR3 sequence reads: CASSPQGGETQYF. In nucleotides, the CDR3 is TGTGCCAGCAGCCCCCAAGGGGGTGAGACCCAGTACTTC.

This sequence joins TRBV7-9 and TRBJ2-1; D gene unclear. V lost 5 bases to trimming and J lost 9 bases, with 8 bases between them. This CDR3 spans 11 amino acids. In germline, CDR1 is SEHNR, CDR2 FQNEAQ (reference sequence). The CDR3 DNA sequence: TGTGCCAGCAGCCCTGGGGTTGAGCAGTTCTTC. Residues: CASSPGVEQFF.

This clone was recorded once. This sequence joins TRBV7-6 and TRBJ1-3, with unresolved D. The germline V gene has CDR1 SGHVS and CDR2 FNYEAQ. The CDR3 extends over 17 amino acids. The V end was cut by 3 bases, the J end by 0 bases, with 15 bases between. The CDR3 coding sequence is TGTGCCAGCAGCTTTGACCCAAGTCCGATCTCTGGAAACACCATATATTTT. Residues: CASSFDPSPISGNTIYF.

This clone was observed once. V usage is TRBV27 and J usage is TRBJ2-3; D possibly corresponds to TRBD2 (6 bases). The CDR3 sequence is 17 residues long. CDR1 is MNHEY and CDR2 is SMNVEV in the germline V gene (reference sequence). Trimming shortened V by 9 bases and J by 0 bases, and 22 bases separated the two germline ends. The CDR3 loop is CASGDSREGPSTDTQYF. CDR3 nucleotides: TGTGCCAGTGGGGACTCTAGAGAGGGCCCTAGCACAGATACGCAGTATTTT.

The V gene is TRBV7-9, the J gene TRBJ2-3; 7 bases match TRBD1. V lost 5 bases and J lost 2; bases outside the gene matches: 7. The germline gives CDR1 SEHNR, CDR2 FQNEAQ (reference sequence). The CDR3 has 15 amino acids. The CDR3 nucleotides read TGTGCCAGCAGCCCCAAGACAGGGTCCACAGATACGCAGTATTTT. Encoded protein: CASSPKTGSTDTQYF.

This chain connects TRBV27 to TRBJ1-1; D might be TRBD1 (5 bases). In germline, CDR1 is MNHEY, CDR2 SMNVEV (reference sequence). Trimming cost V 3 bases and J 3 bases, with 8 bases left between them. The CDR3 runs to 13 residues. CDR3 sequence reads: CASSFSRDTEAFF. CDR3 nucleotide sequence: TGTGCCAGCAGTTTTTCCAGGGACACTGAAGCTTTCTTT.